The 13 T cell receptor beta chains presented below share a single source sample, sequenced in a study of Tregs in tolerant kidney transplant recipients (dated by TCRdb to between 2018 and 2021). Receptor libraries were prepared by the immunoSEQ multiplex PCR assay. TCRdb retrieved this table from immuneACCESS and kept in-frame rearrangements only. Not all clones are present; in checked studies, unresolved V genes account for under half, and no reason is known for the remainder. The sample table holds hundreds of thousands of clones, of which about 80% were seen once. The ten largest clonotypes hold around 0.68% of the sample. Sample: CD4+ T cells from blood. These receptors all come from a human donor in good health.

The chain is built from TRBV7-9 and TRBJ2-1; D is perhaps TRBD2 (6 bases). V was cut by 1 base and J by 5 bases, with 15 bases left in between. The length of the CDR3 is 16 residues. Germline lookup yields CDR1 SEHNR and CDR2 FQNEAQ (reference sequence). The CDR3 region is CASSLGLLEGNNEQFF. DNA of the CDR3: TGTGCCAGCAGCTTAGGCCTCTTGGAGGGGAACAATGAGCAGTTCTTC.

The chain links TRBV18 to TRBJ2-2; 7 nucleotides align to TRBD1. Per the germline V gene, CDR1 is KGHSH and CDR2 is LQKENI. V trimming: 2 bases; J trimming: 4 bases; junction bases outside the gene matches: 7. The CDR3 loop spans 16 amino acids. CDR3 protein: CASSPWQGVGTGELFF. The CDR3 coding sequence is TGTGCCAGCTCACCATGGCAGGGGGTCGGCACCGGGGAGCTGTTTTTT. The entire variable domain, with the rest obtained from reference TRBV18 and TRBJ2-2, is as follows: NAGVMQNPRHLVRRRGQEARLRCSPMKGHSHVYWYRQLPEEGLKFMVYLQKENIIDESGMPKERFSAEFPKEGPSILRIQQVVRGDSAAYFCASSPWQGVGTGELFFGEGSRLTVL.

This rearrangement joins TRBV7-9 to TRBJ1-2; possibly TRBD1 for D (6 bases). Germline V gives CDR1 SEHNR, CDR2 FQNEAQ (reference sequence). Trimming pared 5 bases from V and 0 bases from J, leaving 13 bases between. The CDR3 covers 15 residues. CDR3 protein: CASSPRDMTNYGYTF. In DNA form, the CDR3 reads TGTGCCAGCAGCCCCCGGGACATGACTAACTATGGCTACACCTTC. Filled out from reference TRBV7-9 and TRBJ1-2, the complete variable domain reads DTGVSQNPRHKITKRGQNVTFRCDPISEHNRLYWYRQTLGQGPEFLTYFQNEAQLEKSRLLSDRFSAERPKGSFSTLEIQRTEQGDSAMYLCASSPRDMTNYGYTFGSGTRLTVV.

The V gene is TRBV7-6, the J gene TRBJ2-1; D could derive from TRBD1 or TRBD2 (6 bases each). V lost 7 bases, J lost 0 bases, and 19 bases lay in between. CDR3 length equals 17 residues. The germline gives CDR1 SGHVS, CDR2 FNYEAQ. CDR3 region: CASTNSWGASSYNEQFF. The DNA for the CDR3 is TGTGCCAGCACCAACTCCTGGGGGGCCAGCTCCTACAATGAGCAGTTCTTC.

A single count supports this clone. The CDR3 sequence is CASSQLGYNEQFF. The CDR3 DNA follows: TGTGCCAGCAGCCAACTAGGGTACAATGAGCAGTTCTTC. The gene calls are TRBV11-3 and TRBJ2-1, with TRBD2 as a possible D gene (5 bases). The CDR3 covers 13 residues. Trimming pared 5 bases from V and 4 bases from J, leaving 9 bases between. The germline gives CDR1 SGHNT, CDR2 YENEEA.

The rearrangement uses TRBV19 and TRBJ1-5; D is uncertain. Germline CDR1 is LNHDA and CDR2 is SQIVND (reference sequence). The V gene lost 7 bases and the J gene lost 5 bases, with 12 bases spanning the gap. The CDR3 loop spans 13 amino acids. In DNA form, the CDR3 reads TGTGCCAGTACTCGCAGCAATGATCAGCCCCAGCATTTT. Its protein is CASTRSNDQPQHF.

Here the CDR3 DNA reads TGTGCCAGCAGCGGATCCGCGGGGTTCAATCAGCCCCAGCATTTT. Its translation is CASSGSAGFNQPQHF. V and J are TRBV6-6 and TRBJ1-5; D uncertain. V lost 6 bases to trimming and J lost 3 bases, with 15 bases between them. The CDR3 extends over 15 amino acids. Germline CDR1 is MNHNY and CDR2 is SVGAGI (reference sequence).

This chain uses TRBV6-5 with TRBJ2-7; D may be TRBD1 (6 bases). Germline V gene lookup returns CDR1 MNHEY and CDR2 SVGAGI. The length of the CDR3 is 13 residues. The V end lost 5 bases, the J end lost 7 bases, and 15 bases lay between the germline ends. The CDR3 spells CASSEGGAREQYF. The DNA of the CDR3 is TGTGCCAGCAGTGAAGGGGGAGCGAGGGAGCAGTACTTC.

The chain links TRBV19 to TRBJ2-1; 13 bases are shared with TRBD2. The CDR3 totals 18 residues. The V and J ends lost 5 bases and 2 bases, in that order; junction bases with no gene match: 9. Germline V CDR1 and CDR2: LNHDA, SQIVND (reference sequence). CDR3 sequence reads: CASSSGLAGDGPYNEQFF. DNA of the CDR3: TGTGCCAGTAGTTCCGGACTAGCGGGAGACGGCCCCTACAATGAGCAGTTCTTC.

The chain recombines TRBV6-1 with TRBJ1-5; TRBD1 aligns across 8 bases. The CDR3 loop spans 14 amino acids. Trimming cost V 3 bases and J 4 bases; bases outside gene matches: 2. Germline V CDR1 and CDR2: MNHNS, SASEGT. In nucleotides, the CDR3 is TGTGCCAGCAGTGAGGGACAGGTTAATCAGCCCCAGCATTTT. Translating it yields CASSEGQVNQPQHF.

The chain joins TRBV2 to TRBJ1-5; the D is unclear. V gave up 0 bases and J gave up 2 bases, with 8 bases separating them. Germline V gene sequence: CDR1 SNHLY, CDR2 FYNNEI. This CDR3 is 15 amino acids long. The CDR3 sequence: CASSEAGRGNQPQHF. CDR3 nucleotide sequence: TGTGCCAGCAGTGAAGCGGGTAGGGGCAATCAGCCCCAGCATTTT.

This chain joins TRBV7-7 and TRBJ2-1, with 15 bases lining up with TRBD2. The CDR3 sequence is 15 residues long. Germline V gene sequence: CDR1 SSHAT, CDR2 FNYEAQ (reference sequence). Trimming at V came to 5 bases and at J to 9 bases, leaving 5 bases not matched to a gene. The CDR3 region is CASSPGTSGRIEQFF. CDR3 DNA: TGTGCCAGCAGCCCCGGGACTAGCGGGAGGATTGAGCAGTTCTTC. The full variable domain, rest sourced from reference TRBV7-7 and TRBJ2-1, is GAGVSQSPRYKVTKRGQDVTLRCDPISSHATLYWYQQALGQGPEFLTYFNYEAQPDKSGLPSDRFSAERPEGSISTLTIQRTEQRDSAMYRCASSPGTSGRIEQFFGPGTRLTVL.

The V and J genes are TRBV29-1 and TRBJ2-5; the D gene is possibly TRBD2 (5 bases). Trimming took off 1 base at V and 0 bases at J, with 15 bases between the two ends. CDR3 length: 16 amino acids. The germline V gene has CDR1 SQVTM and CDR2 ANQGSEA. Written as DNA, the CDR3 is TGCAGCGTTGAAGGCCCCGTGGGAGATTACCAAGAGACCCAGTACTTC. The encoded protein is CSVEGPVGDYQETQYF.